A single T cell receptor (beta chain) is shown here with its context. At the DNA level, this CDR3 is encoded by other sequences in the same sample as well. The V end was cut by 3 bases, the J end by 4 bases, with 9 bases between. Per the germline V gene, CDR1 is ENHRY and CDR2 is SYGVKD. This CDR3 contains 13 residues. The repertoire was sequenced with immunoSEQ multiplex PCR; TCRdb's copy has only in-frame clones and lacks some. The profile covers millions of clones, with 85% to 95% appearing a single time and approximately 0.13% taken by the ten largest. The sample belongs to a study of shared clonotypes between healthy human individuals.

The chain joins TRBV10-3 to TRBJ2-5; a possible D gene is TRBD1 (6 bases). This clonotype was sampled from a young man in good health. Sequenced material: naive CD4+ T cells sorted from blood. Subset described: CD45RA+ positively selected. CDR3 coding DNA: TGTGCCATCAGTGAAACAGGGAGAGAGACCCAGTACTTC. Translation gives CAISETGRETQYF.